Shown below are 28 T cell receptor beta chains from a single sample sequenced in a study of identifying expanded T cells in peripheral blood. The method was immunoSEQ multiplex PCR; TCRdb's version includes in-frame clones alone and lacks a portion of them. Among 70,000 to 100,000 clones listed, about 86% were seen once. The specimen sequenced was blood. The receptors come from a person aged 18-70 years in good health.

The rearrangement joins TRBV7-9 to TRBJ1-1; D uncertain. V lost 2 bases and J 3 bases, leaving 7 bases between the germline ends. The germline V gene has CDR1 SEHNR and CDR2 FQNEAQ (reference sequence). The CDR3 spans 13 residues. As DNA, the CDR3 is TGTGCCAGCAGCTTAAACAGACACACTGAAGCTTTCTTT. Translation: CASSLNRHTEAFF.

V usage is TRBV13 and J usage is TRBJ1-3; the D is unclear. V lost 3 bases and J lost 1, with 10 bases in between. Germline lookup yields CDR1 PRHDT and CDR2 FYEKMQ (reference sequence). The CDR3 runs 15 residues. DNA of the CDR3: TGTGCCAGCAGCTTTGCGGGTTGGTCTGGAAACACCATATATTTT. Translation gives CASSFAGWSGNTIYF. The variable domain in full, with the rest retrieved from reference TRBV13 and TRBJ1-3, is AAGVIQSPRHLIKEKRETATLKCYPIPRHDTVYWYQQGPGQDPQFLISFYEKMQSDKGSIPDRFSAQQFSDYHSELNMSSLELGDSALYFCASSFAGWSGNTIYFGEGSWLTVV.

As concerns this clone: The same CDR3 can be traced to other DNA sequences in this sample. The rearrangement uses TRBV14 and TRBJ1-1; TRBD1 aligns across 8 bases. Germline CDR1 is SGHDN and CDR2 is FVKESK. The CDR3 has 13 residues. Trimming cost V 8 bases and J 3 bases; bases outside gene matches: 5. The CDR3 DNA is TGTGCCAGCCGACAGGGGTTGGACACTGAAGCTTTCTTT. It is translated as CASRQGLDTEAFF.

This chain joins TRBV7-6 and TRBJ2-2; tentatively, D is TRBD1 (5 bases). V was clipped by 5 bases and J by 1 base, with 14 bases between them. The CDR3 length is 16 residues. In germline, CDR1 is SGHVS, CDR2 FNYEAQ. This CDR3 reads CASSRRRAWNTGELFF. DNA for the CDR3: TGTGCCAGCAGCCGACGCAGGGCCTGGAACACCGGGGAGCTGTTTTTT.

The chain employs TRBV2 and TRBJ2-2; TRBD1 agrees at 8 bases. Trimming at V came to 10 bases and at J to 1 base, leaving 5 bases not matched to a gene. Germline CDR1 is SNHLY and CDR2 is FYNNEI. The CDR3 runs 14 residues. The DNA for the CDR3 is TGTGCCACCGGGGGACAGGTGAACACCGGGGAGCTGTTTTTT. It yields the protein CATGGQVNTGELFF.

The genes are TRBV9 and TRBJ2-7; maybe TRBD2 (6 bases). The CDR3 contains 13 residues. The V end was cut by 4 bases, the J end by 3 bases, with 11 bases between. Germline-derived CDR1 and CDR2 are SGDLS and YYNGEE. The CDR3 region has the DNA TGTGCCAGCAGCCCGGGGGTAAGCTACGAGCAGTACTTC. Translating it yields CASSPGVSYEQYF.

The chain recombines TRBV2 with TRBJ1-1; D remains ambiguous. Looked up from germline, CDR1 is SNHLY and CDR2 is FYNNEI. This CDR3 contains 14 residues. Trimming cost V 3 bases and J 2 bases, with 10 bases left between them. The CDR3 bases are TGTGCCAGCAGTGAGGTAACAGCTAACACTGAAGCTTTCTTT. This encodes CASSEVTANTEAFF. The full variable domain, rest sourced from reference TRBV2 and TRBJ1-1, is EPEVTQTPSHQVTQMGQEVILRCVPISNHLYFYWYRQILGQKVEFLVSFYNNEISEKSEIFDDQFSVERPDGSNFTLKIRSTKLEDSAMYFCASSEVTANTEAFFGQGTRLTVV.

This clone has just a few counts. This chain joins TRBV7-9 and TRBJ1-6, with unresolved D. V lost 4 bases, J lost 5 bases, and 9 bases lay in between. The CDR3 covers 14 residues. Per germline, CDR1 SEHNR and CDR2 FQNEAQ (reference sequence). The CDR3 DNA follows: TGTGCCAGCAGCTCCAGGAACAATAATTCACCCCTCCACTTT. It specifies CASSSRNNNSPLHF. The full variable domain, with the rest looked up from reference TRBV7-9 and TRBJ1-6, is DTGVSQNPRHKITKRGQNVTFRCDPISEHNRLYWYRQTLGQGPEFLTYFQNEAQLEKSRLLSDRFSAERPKGSFSTLEIQRTEQGDSAMYLCASSSRNNNSPLHFGNGTRLTVT.

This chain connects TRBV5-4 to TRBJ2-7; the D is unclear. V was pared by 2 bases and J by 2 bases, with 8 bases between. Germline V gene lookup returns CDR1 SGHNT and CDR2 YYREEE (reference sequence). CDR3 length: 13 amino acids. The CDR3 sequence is CASSFGSTYEQYF. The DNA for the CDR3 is TGTGCCAGCAGCTTTGGCTCAACCTACGAGCAGTACTTC.

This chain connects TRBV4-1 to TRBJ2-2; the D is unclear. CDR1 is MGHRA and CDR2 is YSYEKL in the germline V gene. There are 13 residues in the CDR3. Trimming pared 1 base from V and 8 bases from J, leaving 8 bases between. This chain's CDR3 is CASSQGNIGELFF. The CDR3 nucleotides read TGCGCCAGCAGCCAAGGGAATATTGGGGAGCTGTTTTTT.

The CDR3 DNA is TGTGCCAGCAGCATCAGGGTGGGGAATTCACCCCTCCACTTT. Protein: CASSIRVGNSPLHF. The V gene is TRBV11-2, the J gene TRBJ1-6; D may be TRBD1 (5 bases). The CDR3 contains 14 residues. V was pared by 5 bases and J by 7 bases, with 12 bases between. CDR1 and CDR2 (germline): SGHAT, FQNNGV.

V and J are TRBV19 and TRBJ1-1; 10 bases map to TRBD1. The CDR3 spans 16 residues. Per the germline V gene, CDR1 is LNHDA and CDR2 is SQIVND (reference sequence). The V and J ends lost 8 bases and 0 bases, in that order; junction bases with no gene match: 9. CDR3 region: CASASWDRGLNTEAFF. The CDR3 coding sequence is TGTGCCAGTGCCTCTTGGGACAGGGGATTGAACACTGAAGCTTTCTTT.

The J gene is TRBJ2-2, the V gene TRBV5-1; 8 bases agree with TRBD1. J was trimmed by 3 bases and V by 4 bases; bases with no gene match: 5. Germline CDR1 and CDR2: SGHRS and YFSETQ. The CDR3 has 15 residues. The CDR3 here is CASSPRTGYTGELFF. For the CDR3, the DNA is TGCGCCAGCAGCCCCCGGACAGGGTACACCGGGGAGCTGTTTTTT.

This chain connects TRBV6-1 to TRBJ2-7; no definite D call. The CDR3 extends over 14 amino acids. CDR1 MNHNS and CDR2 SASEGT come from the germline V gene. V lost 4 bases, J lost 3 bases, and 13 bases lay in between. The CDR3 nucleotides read TGTGCCAGCAGTGGCGCCCCCAATTACTACGAGCAGTACTTC. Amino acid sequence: CASSGAPNYYEQYF.

As DNA, the CDR3 is TGTGCCAGCACTACCCCCATGAGGGGCTACACCTTC. Protein: CASTTPMRGYTF. The rearrangement uses TRBV28 and TRBJ1-2; D is ambiguous. There are 12 residues in the CDR3. Germline-derived CDR1 and CDR2 are MDHEN and SYDVKM. Trimming removed 7 bases at V and 8 bases at J, with 14 bases between.

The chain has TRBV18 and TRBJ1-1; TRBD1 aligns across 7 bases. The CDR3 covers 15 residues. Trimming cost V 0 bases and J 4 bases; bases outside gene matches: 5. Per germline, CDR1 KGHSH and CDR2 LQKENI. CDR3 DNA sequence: TGTGCCAGCTCACCACCGGGGCAGGGGGGCACTGAAGCTTTCTTT. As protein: CASSPPGQGGTEAFF.

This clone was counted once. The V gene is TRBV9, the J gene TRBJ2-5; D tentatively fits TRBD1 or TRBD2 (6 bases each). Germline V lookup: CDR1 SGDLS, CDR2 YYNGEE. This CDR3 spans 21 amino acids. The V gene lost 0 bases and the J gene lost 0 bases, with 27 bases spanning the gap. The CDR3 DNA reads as TGTGCCAGCAGCGTAGGAACCAGAACCCGTGGGCAGGGGACTTACCAAGAGACCCAGTACTTC. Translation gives CASSVGTRTRGQGTYQETQYF.

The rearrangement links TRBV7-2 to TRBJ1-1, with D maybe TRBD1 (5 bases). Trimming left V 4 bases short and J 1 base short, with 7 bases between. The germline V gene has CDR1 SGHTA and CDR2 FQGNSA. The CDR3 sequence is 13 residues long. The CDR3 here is CASSSGQNTEAFF. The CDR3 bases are TGTGCCAGCAGCTCCGGACAGAACACTGAAGCTTTCTTT.

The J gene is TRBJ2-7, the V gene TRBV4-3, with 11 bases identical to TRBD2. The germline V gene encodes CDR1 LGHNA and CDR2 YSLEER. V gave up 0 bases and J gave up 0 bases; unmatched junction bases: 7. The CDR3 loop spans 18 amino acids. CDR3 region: CASSQETSGGLSSYEQYF. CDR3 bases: TGCGCCAGCAGCCAAGAAACTAGCGGGGGCCTCTCCTCCTACGAGCAGTACTTC.

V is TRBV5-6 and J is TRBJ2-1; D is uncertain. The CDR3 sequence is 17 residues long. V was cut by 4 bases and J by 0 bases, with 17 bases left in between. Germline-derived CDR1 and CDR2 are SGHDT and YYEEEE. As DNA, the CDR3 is TGTGCCAGCAGCCCTCCCCTCACCCAGAGCTCCTACAATGAGCAGTTCTTC. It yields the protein CASSPPLTQSSYNEQFF. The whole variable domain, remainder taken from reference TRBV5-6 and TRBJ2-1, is DAGVTQSPTHLIKTRGQQVTLRCSPKSGHDTVSWYQQALGQGPQFIFQYYEEEERQRGNFPDRFSGHQFPNYSSELNVNALLLGDSALYLCASSPPLTQSSYNEQFFGPGTRLTVL.

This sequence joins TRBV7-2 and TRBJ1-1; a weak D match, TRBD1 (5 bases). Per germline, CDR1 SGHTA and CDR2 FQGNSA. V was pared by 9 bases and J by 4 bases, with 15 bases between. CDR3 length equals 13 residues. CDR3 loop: CASRGVGTTEAFF. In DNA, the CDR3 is TGTGCCAGTAGAGGGGTGGGAACCACTGAAGCTTTCTTT.

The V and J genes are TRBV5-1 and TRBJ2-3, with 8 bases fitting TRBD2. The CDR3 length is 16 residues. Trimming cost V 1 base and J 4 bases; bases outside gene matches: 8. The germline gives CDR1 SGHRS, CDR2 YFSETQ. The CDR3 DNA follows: TGCGCCAGCAGCTTGTTTCCCGGGGGGGGCTCAGATACGCAGTATTTT. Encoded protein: CASSLFPGGGSDTQYF.

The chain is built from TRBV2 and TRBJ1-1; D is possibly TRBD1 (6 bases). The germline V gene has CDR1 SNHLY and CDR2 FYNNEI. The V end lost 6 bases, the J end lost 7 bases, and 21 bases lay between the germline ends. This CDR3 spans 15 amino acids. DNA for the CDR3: TGTGCCAGCAGGTTTGATCTCAGGGGTATCGATGAAGCTTTCTTT. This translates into CASRFDLRGIDEAFF.

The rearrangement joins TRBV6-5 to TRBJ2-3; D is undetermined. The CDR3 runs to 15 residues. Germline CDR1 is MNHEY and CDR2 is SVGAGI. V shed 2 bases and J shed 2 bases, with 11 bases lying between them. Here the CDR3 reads CASSYPQLPTDTQYF. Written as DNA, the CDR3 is TGTGCCAGCAGTTACCCCCAACTCCCCACAGATACGCAGTATTTT.

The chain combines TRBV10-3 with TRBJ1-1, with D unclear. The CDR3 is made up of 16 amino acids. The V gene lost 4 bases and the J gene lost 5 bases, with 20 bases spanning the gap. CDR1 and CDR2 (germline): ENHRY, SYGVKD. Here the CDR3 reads CAISGVGNAVGTEAFF. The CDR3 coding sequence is TGTGCCATCAGTGGGGTAGGGAATGCTGTTGGTACTGAAGCTTTCTTT.

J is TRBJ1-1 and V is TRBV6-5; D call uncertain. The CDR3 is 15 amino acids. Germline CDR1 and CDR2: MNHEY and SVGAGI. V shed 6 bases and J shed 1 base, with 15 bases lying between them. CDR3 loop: CASRSGGSGNTEAFF. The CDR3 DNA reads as TGTGCCAGCAGATCGGGCGGGTCGGGGAACACTGAAGCTTTCTTT.

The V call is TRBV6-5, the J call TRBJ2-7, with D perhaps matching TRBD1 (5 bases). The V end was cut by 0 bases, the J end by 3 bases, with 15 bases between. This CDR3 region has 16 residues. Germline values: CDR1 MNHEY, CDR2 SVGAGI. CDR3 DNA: TGTGCCAGCAGTTACTCGGCCGGACAACTCGACTACGAGCAGTACTTC. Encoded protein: CASSYSAGQLDYEQYF.

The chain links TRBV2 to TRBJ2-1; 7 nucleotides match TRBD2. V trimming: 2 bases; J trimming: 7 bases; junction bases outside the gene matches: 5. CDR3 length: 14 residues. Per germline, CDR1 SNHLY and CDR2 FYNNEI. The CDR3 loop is CASSEYGRSNEQFF. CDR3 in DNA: TGTGCCAGCAGTGAATACGGGAGGTCGAATGAGCAGTTCTTC. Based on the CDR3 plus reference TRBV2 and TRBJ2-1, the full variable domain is EPEVTQTPSHQVTQMGQEVILRCVPISNHLYFYWYRQILGQKVEFLVSFYNNEISEKSEIFDDQFSVERPDGSNFTLKIRSTKLEDSAMYFCASSEYGRSNEQFFGPGTRLTVL.